The clone carrying this T cell receptor beta chain appeared many times. The target antigen is unknown. The sample originates from a study of prognosis after radiotherapy for stage I lung cancer. Across the study: The approximately twelve male and about six female patients were aged 53 to 84, median about 74 years. Study observations and caveats: As reported, TRBV and TRBJ gene usage differed between patients who had metastases and those who did not.

V dropped 2 bases and J dropped 1 base, with 5 bases sitting between them. The germline V gene has CDR1 GTSNPN and CDR2 SVGIG (reference sequence). The CDR3 runs 13 residues. The genomic DNA TCR beta CDR3 region underwent two rounds of multiplex PCR. First-round PCR used primers specific to each TRBV and TRBJ gene. Using its own MiXCR run on the multiplex PCR reads, TCRdb lists one record per CDR3 protein. The data contain 13,000 or so distinct CDR3 sequences, about 50% of them seen just once; the ten biggest clones take up about a quarter. This receptor was identified in a donor over 45 with non-small cell lung cancer. The chain has TRBV30 and TRBJ2-2; D gene unclear. Sequencing was performed on PBMCs, taken before or after stereotactic body radiation therapy (not recorded which). Written as DNA, the CDR3 is TGTGCCTGGAGTTCCAAGAACACCGGGGAGCTGTTTTTT. It translates to CAWSSKNTGELFF.